The clone carrying this T cell receptor (beta chain) appeared many times. The data originate from a study of response to subunit inactivated influenza vaccine. Using its own MiXCR run on the RT-PCR reads, TCRdb lists one record per CDR3 protein. The sample consists of about 480,000 distinct CDR3 sequences, 10% to 15% of them appearing once. This CDR3 has 15 residues. Trimming pared 0 bases from V and 3 bases from J, leaving 12 bases between. Germline values: CDR1 LGHNA, CDR2 YNFKEQ. The clonotype was recovered from a man aged 50 or older who received an inactivated influenza vaccine. The source material was PBMCs from blood, sampled roughly 6 weeks after vaccination. The V call is TRBV4-2, the J call TRBJ2-7; no firm D call. CDR3 nucleotides: TGTGCCAGCAGCCAAGACCAAGAGGTATTCTACGAGCAGTACTTC. Translating gives CASSQDQEVFYEQYF.